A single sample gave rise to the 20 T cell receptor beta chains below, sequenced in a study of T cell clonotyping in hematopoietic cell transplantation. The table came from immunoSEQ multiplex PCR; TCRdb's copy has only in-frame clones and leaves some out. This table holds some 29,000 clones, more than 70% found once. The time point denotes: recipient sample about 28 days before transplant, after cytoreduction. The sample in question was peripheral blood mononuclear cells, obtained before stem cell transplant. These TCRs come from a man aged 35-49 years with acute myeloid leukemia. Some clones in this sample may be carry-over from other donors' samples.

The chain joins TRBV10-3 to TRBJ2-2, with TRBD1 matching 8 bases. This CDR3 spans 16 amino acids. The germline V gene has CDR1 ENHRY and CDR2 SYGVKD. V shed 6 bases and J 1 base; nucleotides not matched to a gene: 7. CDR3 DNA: TGTGCCATCAGGACAGGGGAAAGTGAGAACACCGGGGAGCTGTTTTTT. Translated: CAIRTGESENTGELFF.

CDR3 DNA: TGTTCCGCGCCGAGTCAGGGGGTTTGGGGCTACACCTTC. It is translated as CSAPSQGVWGYTF. The chain carries TRBV30 and TRBJ1-2; 7 positions match TRBD1. The CDR3 has 13 residues. Per germline, CDR1 GTSNPN and CDR2 SVGIG (reference sequence).

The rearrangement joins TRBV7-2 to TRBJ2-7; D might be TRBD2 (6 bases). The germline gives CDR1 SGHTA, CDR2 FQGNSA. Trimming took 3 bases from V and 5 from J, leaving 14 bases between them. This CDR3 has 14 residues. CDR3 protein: CASSFRSGAHEQYF. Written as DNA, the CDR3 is TGTGCCAGCAGCTTTAGGTCGGGAGCCCACGAGCAGTACTTC.

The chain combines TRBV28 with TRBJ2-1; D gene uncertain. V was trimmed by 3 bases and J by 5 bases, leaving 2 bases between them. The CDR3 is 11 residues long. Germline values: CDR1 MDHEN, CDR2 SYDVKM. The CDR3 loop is CASSLNNEQFF. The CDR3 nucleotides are TGTGCCAGCAGTTTGAACAATGAGCAGTTCTTC.

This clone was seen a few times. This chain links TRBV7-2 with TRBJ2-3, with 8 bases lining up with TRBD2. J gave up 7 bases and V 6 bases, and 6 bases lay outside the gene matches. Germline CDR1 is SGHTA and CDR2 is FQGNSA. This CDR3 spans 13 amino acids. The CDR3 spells CASRTAGVNTQYF. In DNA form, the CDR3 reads TGTGCCAGCAGAACAGCGGGGGTAAATACGCAGTATTTT.

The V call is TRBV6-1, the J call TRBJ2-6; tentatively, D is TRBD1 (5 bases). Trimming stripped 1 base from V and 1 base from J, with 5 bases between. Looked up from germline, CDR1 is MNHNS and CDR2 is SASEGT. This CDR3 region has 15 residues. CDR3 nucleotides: TGTGCCAGCAGTGAAGAGGGGTCTGGGGCCAACGTCCTGACTTTC. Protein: CASSEEGSGANVLTF.

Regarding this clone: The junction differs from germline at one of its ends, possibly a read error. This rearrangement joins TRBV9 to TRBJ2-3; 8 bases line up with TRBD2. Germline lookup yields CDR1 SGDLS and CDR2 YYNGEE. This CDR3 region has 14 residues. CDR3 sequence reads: CASGVAGITDTQYF. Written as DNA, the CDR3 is TGTGCCAGCGGCGTAGCGGGGATCACAGATACGCAGTATTTT. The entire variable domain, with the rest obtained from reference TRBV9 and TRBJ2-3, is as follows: DSGVTQTPKHLITATGQRVTLRCSPRSGDLSVYWYQQSLDQGLQFLIQYYNGEERAKGNILERFSAQQFPDLHSELNLSSLELGDSALYFCASGVAGITDTQYFGPGTRLTVL.

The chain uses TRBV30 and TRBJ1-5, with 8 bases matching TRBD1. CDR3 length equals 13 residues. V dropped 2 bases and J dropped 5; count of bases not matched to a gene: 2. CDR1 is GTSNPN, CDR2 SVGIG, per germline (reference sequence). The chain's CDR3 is CAWSQQGDQPQHF. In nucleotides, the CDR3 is TGTGCCTGGAGTCAACAGGGGGATCAGCCCCAGCATTTT.

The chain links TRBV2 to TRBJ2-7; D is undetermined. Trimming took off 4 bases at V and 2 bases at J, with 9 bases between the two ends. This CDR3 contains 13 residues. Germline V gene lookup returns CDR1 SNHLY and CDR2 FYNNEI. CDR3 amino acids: CASSARVAYEQYF. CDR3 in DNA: TGTGCCAGCAGTGCGAGAGTGGCCTACGAGCAGTACTTC.

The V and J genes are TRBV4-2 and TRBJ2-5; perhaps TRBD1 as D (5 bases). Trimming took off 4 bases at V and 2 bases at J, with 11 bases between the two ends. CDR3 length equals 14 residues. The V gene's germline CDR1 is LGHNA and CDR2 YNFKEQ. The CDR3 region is CASSPGASQETQYF. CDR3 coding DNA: TGTGCCAGCAGCCCTGGGGCGTCTCAAGAGACCCAGTACTTC.

CDR3 protein: CARNEGGAQSYNEQFF. The CDR3 DNA reads TGTGCCAGGAACGAGGGGGGAGCCCAGTCCTACAATGAGCAGTTCTTC. The chain recombines TRBV19 with TRBJ2-1, with D perhaps being TRBD1 or TRBD2 (6 bases each). Germline lookup yields CDR1 LNHDA and CDR2 SQIVND (reference sequence). Deletions cut 9 bases from V and 1 base from J, with 19 bases between. This CDR3 has 16 amino acids.

As DNA, the CDR3 is TGCAGCGTTGACGACAGGGGGCCGGGGGCTGGCTACACCTTC. It yields the protein CSVDDRGPGAGYTF. The chain joins TRBV29-1 to TRBJ1-2; TRBD1 matches at 10 bases. With 3 bases clipped from V and 7 bases from J, the junction kept 8 bases outside the gene matches. Germline-derived CDR1 and CDR2 are SQVTM and ANQGSEA. The CDR3 contains 14 residues. Full variable domain (missing parts from reference TRBV29-1 and TRBJ1-2): SAVISQKPSRDICQRGTSLTIQCQVDSQVTMMFWYRQQPGQSLTLIATANQGSEATYESGFVIDKFPISRPNLTFSTLTVSNMSPEDSSIYLCSVDDRGPGAGYTFGSGTRLTVV.

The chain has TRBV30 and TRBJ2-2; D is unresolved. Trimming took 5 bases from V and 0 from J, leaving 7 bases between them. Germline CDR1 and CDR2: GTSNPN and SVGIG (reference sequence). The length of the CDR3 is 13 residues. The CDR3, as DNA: TGTGCCTGGGCCACTTCGAACACCGGGGAGCTGTTTTTT. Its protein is CAWATSNTGELFF. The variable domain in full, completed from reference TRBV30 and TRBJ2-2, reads SQTIHQWPATLVQPVGSPLSLECTVEGTSNPNLYWYRQAAGRGLQLLFYSVGIGQISSEVPQNLSASRPQDRQFILSSKKLLLSDSGFYLCAWATSNTGELFFGEGSRLTVL.

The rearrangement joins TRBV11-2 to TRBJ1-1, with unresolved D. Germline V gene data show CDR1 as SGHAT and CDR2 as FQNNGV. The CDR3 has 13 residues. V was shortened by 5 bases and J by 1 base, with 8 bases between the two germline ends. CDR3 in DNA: TGTGCCAGCAGCCAGCGAGAGAACACTGAAGCTTTCTTT. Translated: CASSQRENTEAFF.

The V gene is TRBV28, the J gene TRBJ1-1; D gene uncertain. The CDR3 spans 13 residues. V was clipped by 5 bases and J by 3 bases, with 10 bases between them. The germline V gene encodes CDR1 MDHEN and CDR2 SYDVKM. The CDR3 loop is CASSGGSYTEAFF. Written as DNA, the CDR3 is TGTGCCAGCAGTGGAGGGTCTTACACTGAAGCTTTCTTT. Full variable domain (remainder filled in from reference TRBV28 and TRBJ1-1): DVKVTQSSRYLVKRTGEKVFLECVQDMDHENMFWYRQDPGLGLRLIYFSYDVKMKEKGDIPEGYSVSREKKERFSLILESASTNQTSMYLCASSGGSYTEAFFGQGTRLTVV.

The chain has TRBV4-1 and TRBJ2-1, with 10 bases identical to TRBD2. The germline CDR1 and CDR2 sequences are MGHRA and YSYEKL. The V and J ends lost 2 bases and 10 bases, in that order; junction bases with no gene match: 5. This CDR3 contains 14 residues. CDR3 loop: CASSQTRLAGEQFF. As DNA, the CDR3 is TGCGCCAGCAGCCAAACCCGACTAGCGGGCGAGCAGTTCTTC.

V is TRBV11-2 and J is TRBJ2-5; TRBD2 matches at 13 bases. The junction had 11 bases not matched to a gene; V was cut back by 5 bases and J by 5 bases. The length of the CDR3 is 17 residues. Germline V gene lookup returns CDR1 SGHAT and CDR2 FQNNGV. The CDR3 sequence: CASSPGTSGVGVETQYF. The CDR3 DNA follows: TGTGCCAGCAGCCCCGGGACTAGCGGGGTGGGGGTGGAGACCCAGTACTTC. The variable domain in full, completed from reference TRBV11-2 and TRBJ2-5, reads EAGVAQSPRYKIIEKRQSVAFWCNPISGHATLYWYQQILGQGPKLLIQFQNNGVVDDSQLPKDRFSAERLKGVDSTLKIQPAKLEDSAVYLCASSPGTSGVGVETQYFGPGTRLLVL.

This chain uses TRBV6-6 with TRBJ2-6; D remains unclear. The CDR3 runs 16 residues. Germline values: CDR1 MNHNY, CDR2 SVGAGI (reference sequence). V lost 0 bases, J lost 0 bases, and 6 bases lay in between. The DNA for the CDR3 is TGTGCCAGCAGTTACTCCGTGACCTCTGGGGCCAACGTCCTGACTTTC. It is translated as CASSYSVTSGANVLTF.

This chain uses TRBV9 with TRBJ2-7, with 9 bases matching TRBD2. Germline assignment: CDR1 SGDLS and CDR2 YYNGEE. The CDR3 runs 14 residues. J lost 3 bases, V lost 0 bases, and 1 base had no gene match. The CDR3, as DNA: TGTGCCAGCAGCGTAGGTAGCGGGAGCTACGAGCAGTACTTC. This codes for CASSVGSGSYEQYF.

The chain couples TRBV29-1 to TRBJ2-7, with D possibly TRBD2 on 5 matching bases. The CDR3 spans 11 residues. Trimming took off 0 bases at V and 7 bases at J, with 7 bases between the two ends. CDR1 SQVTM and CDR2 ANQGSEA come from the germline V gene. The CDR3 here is CSVEDPGEQYF. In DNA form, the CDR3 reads TGCAGCGTTGAAGACCCGGGGGAGCAGTACTTC.